There are a few counts of the clone carrying this TCR beta chain. Its matching antigen is unknown. PCR amplification relied on 60 Vbeta primers (plus 13 Jbeta primers). TCRdb's copy holds only in-frame clones and misses some; the assay was immunoSEQ multiplex PCR. This table holds some 170,000 clones, 75% to 90% found once. These data are taken from a study of cytomegalovirus exposure and HLA in healthy donors. Study as a whole: Approximately 77 million unique TCRs from HLA-typed donors were held in an early release of data. Study observations and caveats: An ancestry cluster, one associated with Asian ancestry, reportedly showed fewer N-insertions than the 666-donor mean in a later analysis. Among TCR beta chains, those listed as cytomegalovirus-associated numbered some 170. Among TCR sequences, most were rare, though some public TCRs appeared in many donors.

The CDR3 totals 14 residues. This TCR was recovered from a man aged 30 to 45 in good health and CMV-seronegative. This chain connects TRBV21-1 to TRBJ1-4; TRBD1, the table's D call, lacks a check against the DNA. TRBV21-1 is reported as a pseudogene. Sequenced input: PBMCs. This CDR3 is CASSKVWADEKLFF. The CDR3 DNA reads TGTGCCAGCAGCAAAGTTTGGGCAGATGAAAAACTGTTTTTT.